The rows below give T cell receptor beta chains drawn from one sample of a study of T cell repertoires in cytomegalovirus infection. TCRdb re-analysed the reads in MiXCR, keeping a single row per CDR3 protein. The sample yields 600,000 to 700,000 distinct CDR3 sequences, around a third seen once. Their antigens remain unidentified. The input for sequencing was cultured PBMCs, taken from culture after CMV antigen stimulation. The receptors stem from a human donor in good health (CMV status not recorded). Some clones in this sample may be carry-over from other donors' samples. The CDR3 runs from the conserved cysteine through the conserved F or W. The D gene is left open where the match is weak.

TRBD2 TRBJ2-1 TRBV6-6 CASSWKAGDGQFF
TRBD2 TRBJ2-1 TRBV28 CASSFRASGYNEQFF
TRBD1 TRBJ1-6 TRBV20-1 CSARASQGADSPLHF
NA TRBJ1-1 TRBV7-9 CASSLKGWNTEAFF
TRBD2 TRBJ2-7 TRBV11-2 CASNSVGRVSYEQYF
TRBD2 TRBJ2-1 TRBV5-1 CASSPGGTTNSDEQFF
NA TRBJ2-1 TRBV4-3 CASSQDFNGYNEQFF
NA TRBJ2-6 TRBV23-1 CASSQSHRDPSCANVLTF
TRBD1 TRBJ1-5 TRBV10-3 CAISESAGGRPQHF
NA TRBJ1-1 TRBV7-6 CVSSLGQGRTEAFF
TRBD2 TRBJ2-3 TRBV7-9 CASSPSRLAPDTQYF
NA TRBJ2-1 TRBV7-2 CASREWGSGTGKFF
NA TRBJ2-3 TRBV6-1 CASSLPGRPDTQYF
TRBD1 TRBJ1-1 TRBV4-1 CASSPLPWTGEAFF
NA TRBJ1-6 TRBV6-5 CASSLVTGYSSPLHF
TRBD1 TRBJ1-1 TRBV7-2 CASRGARGTVMNTEAFF
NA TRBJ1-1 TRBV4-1 CASSQDESGYTEAFF
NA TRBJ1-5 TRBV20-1 CSAKSGAGQPQHF
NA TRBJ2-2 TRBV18 CATQNPGRSGELFF
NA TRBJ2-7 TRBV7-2 CASSSPSSYEQYF
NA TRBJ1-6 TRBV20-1 CSASEAGVTNSPLHF
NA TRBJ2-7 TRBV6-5 CASSPQGVGPGAPYF
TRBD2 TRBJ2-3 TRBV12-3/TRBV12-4 CASSRTSGGPSTDTQYF
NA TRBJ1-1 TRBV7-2 CASSLVGYTEAFF
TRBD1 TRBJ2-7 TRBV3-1 CASSPSFGQGGLYEQYF
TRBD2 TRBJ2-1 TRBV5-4 CASSSRTSGMGEQFF
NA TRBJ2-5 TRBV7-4 CASSSDRTGTAQETQYF
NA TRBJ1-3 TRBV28 CASSFWQGTSSAQSGNTIYF
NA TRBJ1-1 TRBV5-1 CASSLAHGNGLEAFF
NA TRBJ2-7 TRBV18 CASSLRDGYYEQYF
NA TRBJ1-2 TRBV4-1 CASSQDRAGGGYTF
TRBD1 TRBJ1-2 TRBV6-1 CASRKQGGNYGYTF
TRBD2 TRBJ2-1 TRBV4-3 CASSRTSSSYNEQFF
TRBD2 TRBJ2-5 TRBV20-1 CSARAGTSGHQETQYF
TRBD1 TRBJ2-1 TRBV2 CASSARGDSEQFF
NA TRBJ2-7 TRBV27 CASSLQSDYEQYF
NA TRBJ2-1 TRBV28 CASRTRSYNEQFF
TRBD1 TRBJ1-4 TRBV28 CASSNTGTGSEKLFF
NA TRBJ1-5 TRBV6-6 CASSYGPDNQPQHF
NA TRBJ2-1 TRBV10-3 CAISDVKLAQEQFF